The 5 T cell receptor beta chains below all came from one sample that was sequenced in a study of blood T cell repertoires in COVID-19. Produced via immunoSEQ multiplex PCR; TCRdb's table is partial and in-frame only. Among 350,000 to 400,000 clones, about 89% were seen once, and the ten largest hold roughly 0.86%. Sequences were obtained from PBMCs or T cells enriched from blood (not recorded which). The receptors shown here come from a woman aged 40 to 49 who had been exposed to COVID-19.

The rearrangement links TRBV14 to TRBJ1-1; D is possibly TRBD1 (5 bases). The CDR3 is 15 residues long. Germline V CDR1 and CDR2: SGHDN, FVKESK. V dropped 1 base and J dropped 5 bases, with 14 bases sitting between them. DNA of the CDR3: TGTGCCAGCAGCCAAGTTGGGGGAGGGCGGACTGAAGCTTTCTTT. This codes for CASSQVGGGRTEAFF.

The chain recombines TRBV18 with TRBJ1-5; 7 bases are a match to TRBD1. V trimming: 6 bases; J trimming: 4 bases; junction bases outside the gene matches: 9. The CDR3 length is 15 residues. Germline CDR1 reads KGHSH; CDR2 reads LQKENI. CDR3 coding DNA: TGTGCCAGCTCGCGACAGGGTCAACAAAATCAGCCCCAGCATTTT. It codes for CASSRQGQQNQPQHF. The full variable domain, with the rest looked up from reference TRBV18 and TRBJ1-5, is NAGVMQNPRHLVRRRGQEARLRCSPMKGHSHVYWYRQLPEEGLKFMVYLQKENIIDESGMPKERFSAEFPKEGPSILRIQQVVRGDSAAYFCASSRQGQQNQPQHFGDGTRLSIL.

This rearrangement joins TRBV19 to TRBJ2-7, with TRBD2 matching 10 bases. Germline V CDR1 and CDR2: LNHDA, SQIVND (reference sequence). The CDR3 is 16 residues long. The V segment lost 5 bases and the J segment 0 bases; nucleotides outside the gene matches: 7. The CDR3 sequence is CASSFGPSGSSYEQYF. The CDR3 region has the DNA TGTGCCAGTAGTTTCGGCCCTAGCGGGAGCTCCTACGAGCAGTACTTC. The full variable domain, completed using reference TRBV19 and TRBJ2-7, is DGGITQSPKYLFRKEGQNVTLSCEQNLNHDAMYWYRQDPGQGLRLIYYSQIVNDFQKGDIAEGYSVSREKKESFPLTVTSAQKNPTAFYLCASSFGPSGSSYEQYFGPGTRLTVT.

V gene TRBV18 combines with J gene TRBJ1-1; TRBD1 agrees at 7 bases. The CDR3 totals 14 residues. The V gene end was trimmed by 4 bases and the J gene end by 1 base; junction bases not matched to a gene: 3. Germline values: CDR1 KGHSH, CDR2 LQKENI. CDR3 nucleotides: TGTGCCAGCTCACGTGCAGGGGGGAACACTGAAGCTTTCTTT. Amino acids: CASSRAGGNTEAFF.

For the CDR3, the DNA is TGTGCCTGGAGCACCACACAGGGACGTGGGGAGCAGTTCTTC. It yields the protein CAWSTTQGRGEQFF. This chain links TRBV30 with TRBJ2-1; D is possibly TRBD1 (6 bases). This CDR3 has 14 residues. Germline lookup yields CDR1 GTSNPN and CDR2 SVGIG (reference sequence). Trimming shortened V by 3 bases and J by 10 bases, and 19 bases separated the two germline ends. The whole variable domain, remainder taken from reference TRBV30 and TRBJ2-1, is SQTIHQWPATLVQPVGSPLSLECTVEGTSNPNLYWYRQAAGRGLQLLFYSVGIGQISSEVPQNLSASRPQDRQFILSSKKLLLSDSGFYLCAWSTTQGRGEQFFGPGTRLTVL.